The TCR beta chain described here comes from a study of blood T cells in healthy people across ages. This CDR3 region has 16 residues. CDR1 is MNHEY, CDR2 SMNVEV, per germline (reference sequence). The V segment lost 3 bases and the J segment 1 base; nucleotides outside the gene matches: 5. Then a second PCR, running roughly 7 to 11 cycles, was carried out with a sample-barcoded 5' primer and a J-beta primer mix. Each CDR3 protein is one row after TCRdb ran MiXCR on the 5' RACE reads. The sample gives about 1.4 million distinct CDR3 sequences, approximately 59% of which show up once; about 6.3% is in the top ten.

The J gene is TRBJ1-4, the V gene TRBV27; 7 nucleotides match TRBD1. The sequenced sample was blood. This clonotype originated in a man aged 18 to 29 in good health. The DNA for the CDR3 is TGTGCCAGCAGTTTGGGGACAGCCTTAACTAATGAAAAACTGTTTTTT. Its protein product is CASSLGTALTNEKLFF.